This T cell receptor beta chain was identified in a study of T cells after posttransplantation cyclophosphamide. Study findings and constraints: Later post-transplant blood repertoires were often dominated by donor CD8+ memory clones. After PTCy, TRB diversity resembled that of CNI/methotrexate controls. TRB overlap between skin or GI tissue T cells and blood was limited.

Only in-frame clones appear in the TCRdb table, and some are missing; sequencing was by immunoSEQ multiplex PCR. This table holds approximately 52,000 clones, more than 70% found once. Germline CDR1 and CDR2: SEHNR and FQNEAQ (reference sequence). The CDR3 is made up of 13 amino acids. V was pared by 1 base and J by 5 bases, with 9 bases between. About this clone itself: Its antigen is as yet unknown.

The receptor comes from a man between 25 and 39 years old with a blood cancer, CMV-positive, and with a related stem cell donor. The sequencing input was PBMCs. The chain combines TRBV7-9 with TRBJ2-7, with D perhaps TRBD1 (5 bases). DNA for the CDR3: TGTGCCAGCAGCTTAGGACAGAATGACGAGCAGTACTTC. The encoded protein is CASSLGQNDEQYF.